Below, 2 T cell receptor beta chains from the same sample are listed, as sequenced in a study of response to subunit inactivated influenza vaccine. TCRdb called the RT-PCR reads again in MiXCR, with one record for every CDR3 protein. The sample yields about 540,000 distinct CDR3 sequences, approximately 20% seen once. The sample was also reused in another study, on T cells expressing NK-cell markers. As that report states: Scientists made TCR beta cDNA using 5'RACE template switching with UMIs.

Sequenced here: CD4+ T cells sorted from PBMCs, sampled about 13 days after vaccination. The receptors derive from a man aged 45-65 years who received an inactivated influenza vaccine.

This clonotype has just a few counts. This chain uses TRBV12-3 or TRBV12-4 with TRBJ2-5; D is perhaps TRBD1 (5 bases). The germline V and J ends were trimmed by 1 base and 4 bases, with 10 bases remaining between them. CDR3 length equals 14 residues. DNA of the CDR3: TGTGCCAGCAGTTTAGGGGTTAGGGGAGAGACCCAGTACTTC. Its translation is CASSLGVRGETQYF.

The table lists this clonotype with a few counts. The chain uses TRBV6-5 and TRBJ2-2; D gene unclear. CDR3 length equals 14 residues. Trimming shortened V by 3 bases and J by 8 bases, and 13 bases separated the two germline ends. Per germline, CDR1 MNHEY and CDR2 SVGAGI. CDR3 DNA: TGTGCCAGCAGTTATGCTTTGATGGCGGGGGAGCTGTTTTTT. Its protein is CASSYALMAGELFF.